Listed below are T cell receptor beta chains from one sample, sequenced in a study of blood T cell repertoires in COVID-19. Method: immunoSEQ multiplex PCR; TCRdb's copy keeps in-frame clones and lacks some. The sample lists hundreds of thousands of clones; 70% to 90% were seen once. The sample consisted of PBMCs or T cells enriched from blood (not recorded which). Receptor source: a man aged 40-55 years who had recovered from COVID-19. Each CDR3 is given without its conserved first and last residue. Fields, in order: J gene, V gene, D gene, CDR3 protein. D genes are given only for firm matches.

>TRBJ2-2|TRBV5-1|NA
ASSLIPGQNTGELF
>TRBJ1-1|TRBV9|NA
ASSANRRDTEAF
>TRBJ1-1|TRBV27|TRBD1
ASVGGYTSEAF
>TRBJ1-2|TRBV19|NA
ASSMDFDYGYT
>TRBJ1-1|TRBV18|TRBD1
ASSPGTGEAF
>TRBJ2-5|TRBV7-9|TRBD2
ASSLQGGRAEETQY
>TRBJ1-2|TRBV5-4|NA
ASSFVSGDYGYT
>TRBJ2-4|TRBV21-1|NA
ASSNAGVGAKNIQY
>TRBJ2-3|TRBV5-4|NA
ASSLTGTDTQY
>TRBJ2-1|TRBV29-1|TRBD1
SVLLRPFDRGPTLYNEQF
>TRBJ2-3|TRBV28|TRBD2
ASSPTLAGADTQY
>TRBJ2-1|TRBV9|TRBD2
ASSRTSGGLSNEQF
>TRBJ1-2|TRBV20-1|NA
SARVWEAYT
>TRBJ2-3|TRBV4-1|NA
ASSQVGAATDTQY
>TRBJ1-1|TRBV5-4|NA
ASSLAFDTEAF
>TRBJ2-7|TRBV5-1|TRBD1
ASSIDGTGRWNEQY
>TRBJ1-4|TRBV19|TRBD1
ASSIPRQGADEKLF
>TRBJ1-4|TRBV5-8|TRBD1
ASSLSGTGSEKLF
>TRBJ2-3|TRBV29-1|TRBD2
SVEWPSGLAN
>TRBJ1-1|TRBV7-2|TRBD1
ASSLQLDRGKAF
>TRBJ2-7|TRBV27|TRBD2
ASSFSSGGWEQY
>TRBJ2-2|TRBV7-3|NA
ASSLIAGAMNTGELF
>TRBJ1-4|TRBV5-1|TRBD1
ASSADTGVYEKLF
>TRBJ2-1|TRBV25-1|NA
ASSEAGSYNEQF
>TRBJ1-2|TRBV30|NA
AWSSGRGYT
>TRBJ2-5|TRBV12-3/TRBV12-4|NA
ASSLEGSQY
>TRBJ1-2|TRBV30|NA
AWSGWNYGYT
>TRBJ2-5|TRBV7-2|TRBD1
ASSPETGSETQY